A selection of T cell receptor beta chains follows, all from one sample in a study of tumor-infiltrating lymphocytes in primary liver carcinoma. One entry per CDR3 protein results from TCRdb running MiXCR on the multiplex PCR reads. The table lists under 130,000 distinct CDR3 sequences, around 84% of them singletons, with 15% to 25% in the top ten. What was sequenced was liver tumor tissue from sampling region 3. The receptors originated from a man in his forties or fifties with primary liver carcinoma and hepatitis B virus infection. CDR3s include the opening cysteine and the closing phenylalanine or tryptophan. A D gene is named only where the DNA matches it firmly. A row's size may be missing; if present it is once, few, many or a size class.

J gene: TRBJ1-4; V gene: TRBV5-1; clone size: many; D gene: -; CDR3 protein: CASSLIPADEKLFF; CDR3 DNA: TGCGCCAGCAGCTTGATTCCCGCGGACGAAAAACTGTTTTTT
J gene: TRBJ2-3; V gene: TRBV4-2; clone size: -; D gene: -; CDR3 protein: CANSGFKGSTDTQYF; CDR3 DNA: TGTGCCAACAGCGGTTTTAAGGGGAGTACAGATACGCAGTATTTT
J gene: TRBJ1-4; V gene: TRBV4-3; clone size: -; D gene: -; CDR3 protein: CVSSQDLAGGGFEKLFF; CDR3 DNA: TGCGTCAGCAGCCAAGACCTCGCGGGTGGCGGGTTCGAAAAACTGTTTTTT
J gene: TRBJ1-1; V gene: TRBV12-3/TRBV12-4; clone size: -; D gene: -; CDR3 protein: CASSLADKGNTEAFF; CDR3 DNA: TGCGCCAGCAGTTTAGCGGACAAGGGGAACACTGAAGCTTTCTTT
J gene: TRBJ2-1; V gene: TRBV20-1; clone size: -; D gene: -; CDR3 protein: CIARRLNYNEQFF; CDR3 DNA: TGCATTGCTCGGCGGCTGAACTACAATGAGCAGTTCTTC
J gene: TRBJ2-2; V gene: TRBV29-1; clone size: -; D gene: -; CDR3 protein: CSVGTIAANAGELYF; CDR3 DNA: TGCAGCGTTGGGACTATCGCGGCGAACGCCGGGGAGCTGTATTTT
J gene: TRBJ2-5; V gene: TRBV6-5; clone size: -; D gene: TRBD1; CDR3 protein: CANSFGQGQETQYF; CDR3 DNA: TGTGCCAACAGCTTCGGACAGGGACAAGAGACCCAGTACTTC
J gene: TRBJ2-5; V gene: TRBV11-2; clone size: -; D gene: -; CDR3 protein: CASGPVGLVPETQYF; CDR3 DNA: TGTGCCAGTGGCCCCGTGGGGCTAGTCCCAGAGACCCAGTACTTC
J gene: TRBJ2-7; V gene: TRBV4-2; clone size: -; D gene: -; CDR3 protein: CASSQGALNSYEQYF; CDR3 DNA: TGTGCCAGCAGCCAGGGAGCCTTAAACTCCTACGAGCAGTACTTC
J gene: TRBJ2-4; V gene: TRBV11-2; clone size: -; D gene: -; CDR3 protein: CASTTSAVDQNTQYF; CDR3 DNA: TGTGCCAGCACCACTTCGGCGGTAGACCAAAACACTCAGTACTTC
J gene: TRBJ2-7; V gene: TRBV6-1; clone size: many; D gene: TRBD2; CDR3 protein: CASSEARGRLAVYEQYF; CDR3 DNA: TGTGCCAGCAGTGAAGCGCGGGGGAGACTAGCGGTCTACGAGCAGTACTTC
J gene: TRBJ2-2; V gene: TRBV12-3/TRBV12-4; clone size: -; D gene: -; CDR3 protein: CDSTRDAGELFF; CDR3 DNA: TGTGACAGCACTAGGGATGCCGGGGAGCTGTTTTTT
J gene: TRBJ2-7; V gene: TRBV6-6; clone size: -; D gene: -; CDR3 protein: CASSYSAWGSDQYF; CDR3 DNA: TGTGCCAGCAGTTACTCGGCGTGGGGAAGCGACCAGTACTTC
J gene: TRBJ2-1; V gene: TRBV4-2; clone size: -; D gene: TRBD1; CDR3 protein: CASSHARGQGNNEQYF; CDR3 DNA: TGTGCCAGCAGCCACGCCCGGGGACAGGGGAACAATGAGCAATACTTC